The 13 T cell receptor beta chains reported below all come from one sample, sequenced in a study of regulatory T cells. The primer mix had 52 TRBV and 13 TRBJ primers. Profiling relied on immunoSEQ multiplex PCR, and the TCRdb table lists in-frame clones only, not all of them. Here the sample spans 17,000 or so clones, more than 85% being singletons. The sample comprised CD8+ T cells sorted from blood. The source of these receptors is a person under 35 with CD3G deficiency.

The chain combines TRBV25-1 with TRBJ2-7; no clear D. The CDR3 is 13 amino acids. Per germline, CDR1 MGHDK and CDR2 SYGVNS. V shed 0 bases and J shed 2 bases, with 5 bases lying between them. The CDR3 protein is CASSEYGPYEQYF. The CDR3, as DNA: TGTGCCAGCAGTGAATATGGACCCTACGAGCAGTACTTC.

By share of the sample, this clone is large (0.1 to 1%). CDR3 in amino acids: CASSVGTGSNTEAFF. The CDR3 region has the DNA TGTGCCAGCAGCGTAGGGACAGGCTCGAACACTGAAGCTTTCTTT. The V gene is TRBV9, the J gene TRBJ1-1; TRBD1 aligns across 7 bases. Germline loops: CDR1 SGDLS, CDR2 YYNGEE. This CDR3 is built from 15 residues. The J segment lost 1 base and the V segment lost 0 bases, leaving 3 bases of the junction unmatched.

The J gene is TRBJ1-1, the V gene TRBV11-2; D is possibly TRBD1 (5 bases). This CDR3 contains 14 residues. The V gene lost 1 base and the J gene lost 1 base, with 7 bases spanning the gap. Germline CDR1 reads SGHAT; CDR2 reads FQNNGV. CDR3 residues: CASSLAGRNTEAFF. The CDR3 DNA reads TGTGCCAGCAGCTTAGCAGGGCGGAACACTGAAGCTTTCTTT.

The V call is TRBV27, the J call TRBJ1-6; D is uncertain. V lost 7 bases and J lost 3, with 16 bases in between. Germline CDR1 is MNHEY and CDR2 is SMNVEV (reference sequence). The CDR3 length is 16 residues. CDR3 DNA: TGTGCCAGCACATCATACGACGGACTCTATAATTCACCCCTCCACTTT. Its translation is CASTSYDGLYNSPLHF.

This rearrangement joins TRBV7-9 to TRBJ1-1; D remains unclear. This CDR3 has 19 amino acids. V lost 4 bases and J 3 bases, leaving 27 bases between the germline ends. Germline lookup yields CDR1 SEHNR and CDR2 FQNEAQ (reference sequence). The CDR3 nucleotides are TGTGCCAGCAGCTCCACCCCCGGAGTTTCACTGGTGTTGCACACTGAAGCTTTCTTT. This sequence encodes CASSSTPGVSLVLHTEAFF.

This clone was seen once. This sequence joins TRBV27 and TRBJ1-6, with D maybe TRBD1 (6 bases). CDR1 is MNHEY and CDR2 is SMNVEV in the germline V gene (reference sequence). V lost 6 bases and J 13 bases, leaving 22 bases between the germline ends. The CDR3 has 15 amino acids. The CDR3 loop is CASRSPYHQGNPLHF. Here the CDR3 DNA reads TGTGCCAGCAGGAGTCCTTATCACCAGGGGAATCCCCTCCACTTT.

The chain combines TRBV7-9 with TRBJ2-1; 8 positions agree with TRBD2. The CDR3 has 16 residues. Germline CDR1 is SEHNR and CDR2 is FQNEAQ (reference sequence). The V and J ends lost 1 base and 5 bases, in that order; junction bases with no gene match: 7. DNA for the CDR3: TGTGCCAGCAGCTTAGGGGGCGGGAGGTTAAACAATGAGCAGTTCTTC. Translated, it gives CASSLGGGRLNNEQFF.

Here the CDR3 reads CASRSDRPGNTEAFF. CDR3 DNA: TGTGCCAGCAGATCGGACAGACCGGGGAACACTGAAGCTTTCTTT. V is TRBV6-6 and J is TRBJ1-1; perhaps TRBD1 as D (6 bases). CDR3 size: 15 residues. V lost 6 bases and J 1 base, leaving 15 bases between the germline ends. Looked up from germline, CDR1 is MNHNY and CDR2 is SVGAGI (reference sequence).

The gene calls are TRBV7-6 and TRBJ2-7, with 9 bases matching TRBD2. This CDR3 is built from 16 residues. Trimming at V came to 5 bases and at J to 1 base, leaving 9 bases not matched to a gene. Germline V CDR1 and CDR2: SGHVS, FNYEAQ. CDR3: CASSTVGLAGSYEQYF. As DNA, the CDR3 is TGTGCCAGCAGCACAGTAGGGCTAGCGGGGTCCTACGAGCAGTACTTC.

The rearrangement joins TRBV6-5 to TRBJ1-5, with D unresolved. Trimming removed 0 bases from V and 10 bases from J, with 10 bases in between. Germline V gene sequence: CDR1 MNHEY, CDR2 SVGAGI. CDR3 size: 13 residues. The CDR3 spells CASSYSGVGPQHF. CDR3 nucleotides: TGTGCCAGCAGTTACTCAGGTGTGGGCCCCCAGCATTTT.

This sequence joins TRBV28 and TRBJ2-2; the match to TRBD2 covers 7 bases. Unmatched junction bases numbered 4, after V lost 2 bases and J lost 4 bases. CDR1 and CDR2 from the germline V gene are MDHEN and SYDVKM. This CDR3 has 15 amino acids. The CDR3 loop reads CASSLAGEATGELFF. The CDR3 DNA follows: TGTGCCAGCAGTTTAGCGGGAGAGGCCACCGGGGAGCTGTTTTTT.

J is TRBJ2-7 and V is TRBV11-2, with a tentative D call TRBD2 (5 bases). Trimming stripped 5 bases from V and 1 base from J, with 12 bases between. Germline CDR1 is SGHAT and CDR2 is FQNNGV. The CDR3 covers 14 residues. The CDR3 reads CASSTRGVSYEQYF. As DNA, the CDR3 is TGTGCCAGCAGCACTAGAGGAGTTTCCTACGAGCAGTACTTC. The variable domain in full, with the rest retrieved from reference TRBV11-2 and TRBJ2-7, is EAGVAQSPRYKIIEKRQSVAFWCNPISGHATLYWYQQILGQGPKLLIQFQNNGVVDDSQLPKDRFSAERLKGVDSTLKIQPAKLEDSAVYLCASSTRGVSYEQYFGPGTRLTVT.

This chain connects TRBV4-1 to TRBJ2-1; maybe TRBD2 (6 bases). Trimming shortened V by 8 bases and J by 10 bases, and 12 bases separated the two germline ends. The CDR3 extends over 11 amino acids. The germline CDR1 and CDR2 sequences are MGHRA and YSYEKL. Here the CDR3 reads CASGGDAEQFF. CDR3 nucleotide sequence: TGCGCCAGCGGCGGGGACGCCGAGCAGTTCTTC.